The TCR beta chain described here comes from a study of blood T cells in healthy people across ages. The study's findings and limits: Any changes in expanded clonotypes were possibly confounded, as donor CMV status remained unknown. Compared with aged donors, long-lived donors showed fewer expanded clones, suggesting selection.

V gave up 5 bases and J gave up 3 bases, with 10 bases separating them. From germline, CDR1 is DFQATT and CDR2 SNEGSKA (reference sequence). This CDR3 is built from 12 residues. It was with a sample-barcoded 5' primer and a J-beta primer mix that a second PCR of roughly 7 to 11 cycles was run. TCRdb recomputed calls from the 5' RACE reads with MiXCR, one row per CDR3 protein. The sample records about 290,000 distinct CDR3 sequences, around 30% being singletons. This clonotype was counted between two and nine times. The antigen is not known. The sequence came from a woman between 65 and 79 years old in good health. The V call is TRBV20-1, the J call TRBJ2-5; perhaps D is TRBD1 or TRBD2 (5 bases each). Sequencing was done on a sample of blood. The CDR3 DNA sequence: TGCAGTGCTTCCGGGACCGAAGAGACCCAGTACTTC. It specifies CSASGTEETQYF.